These 16 T cell receptor beta chains share one sample of origin, sequenced in a study of blood T cells in healthy people across ages. A J-beta primer mix and a sample-barcoded 5' primer were used in a second PCR of about 6 to 12 cycles. One entry per CDR3 protein, called by TCRdb with MiXCR from the 5' RACE reads. The table records fewer than 800,000 distinct CDR3 sequences, approximately 31% of them present only once. The sample consisted of blood. The receptors here all came from a woman older than 75 in good health.

Concerning this clonotype: A much larger clone lies a single base off, so this may be a read error. The chain is built from TRBV7-2 and TRBJ2-1; D is undetermined. The CDR3 covers 13 residues. CDR1 SGHTA and CDR2 FQGNSA come from the germline V gene. Deletions cut 5 bases from V and 15 bases from J, with 20 bases between. CDR3 amino acids: CASSARAPIGRFF. The DNA for the CDR3 is TGTGCCAGCAGCGCCCGGGCACCCATAGGGCGGTTCTTC. Full variable domain (rest looked up from reference TRBV7-2 and TRBJ2-1): GAGVSQSPSNKVTEKGKDVELRCDPISGHTALYWYRQSLGQGLEFLIYFQGNSAPDKSGLPSDRFSAERTGGSVSTLTIQRTQQEDSAVYLCASSARAPIGRFFGPGTRLTVL.

This clonotype was detected only a few times. The chain uses TRBV6-1 and TRBJ2-5; TRBD1 might be the D (5 bases). Germline lookup yields CDR1 MNHNS and CDR2 SASEGT. The germline V and J ends were trimmed by 6 bases and 3 bases, with 14 bases remaining between them. The CDR3 is 14 residues long. The CDR3 loop is CASRLRALEETQYF. CDR3 nucleotides: TGTGCCAGCAGGCTCAGGGCTCTGGAAGAGACCCAGTACTTC.

J is TRBJ2-1 and V is TRBV11-2, with no clear D. Per the germline V gene, CDR1 is SGHAT and CDR2 is FQNNGV. The CDR3 is made up of 12 amino acids. The germline V and J ends were trimmed by 5 bases and 4 bases, with 6 bases remaining between them. The CDR3 DNA sequence: TGTGCCAGCAGCCCTAAATACAATGAGCAGTTCTTC. This gives the protein CASSPKYNEQFF. Using reference TRBV11-2 and TRBJ2-1 for the parts outside the CDR3, the full variable domain is EAGVAQSPRYKIIEKRQSVAFWCNPISGHATLYWYQQILGQGPKLLIQFQNNGVVDDSQLPKDRFSAERLKGVDSTLKIQPAKLEDSAVYLCASSPKYNEQFFGPGTRLTVL.

The chain combines TRBV7-2 with TRBJ2-5, with 7 bases that match TRBD1. The V and J ends lost 5 bases and 1 base, in that order; junction bases with no gene match: 7. The CDR3 contains 15 residues. The V gene's germline CDR1 is SGHTA and CDR2 FQGNSA. The CDR3 sequence: CASSTWDRPQETQYF. CDR3 DNA sequence: TGTGCCAGCAGCACTTGGGACAGACCCCAAGAGACCCAGTACTTC.

About this clonotype: The junction differs from germline at one of its ends, possibly a read error. The chain employs TRBV30 and TRBJ2-1; 8 nucleotides line up with TRBD2. The CDR3 is 14 amino acids. Germline V lookup: CDR1 GTSNPN, CDR2 SVGIG (reference sequence). The CDR3 DNA reads TGTACCTGGAGTCCCGGGACTAGCTACAATGAGCAGTTCTTC. Translated, it gives CTWSPGTSYNEQFF.

This clonotype occurred many times. The rearrangement links TRBV10-3 to TRBJ1-5, with 9 nucleotides matching TRBD1. The J segment lost 4 bases and the V segment lost 8 bases, leaving 6 bases of the junction unmatched. The CDR3 has 14 residues. Per the germline V gene, CDR1 is ENHRY and CDR2 is SYGVKD. Here the CDR3 reads CAIGGGQGNQPQHF. CDR3 nucleotides: TGTGCCATCGGGGGGGGACAGGGTAATCAGCCCCAGCATTTT.

As to this clonotype: Since a much larger clone is just one base distant, this may be a read error. The chain joins TRBV12-3 or TRBV12-4 to TRBJ2-5, with D uncertain. The CDR3 is 14 residues long. CDR3 residues: CTSSFIRALGTQYF. The CDR3 DNA sequence: TGTACCAGCAGTTTTATCCGGGCCCTCGGGACCCAGTACTTC.

The genes are TRBV4-3 and TRBJ2-5, with a tentative D call TRBD1 (5 bases). The germline V gene encodes CDR1 LGHNA and CDR2 YSLEER. The CDR3 is made up of 11 amino acids. Between the trimmed V and J ends, which lost 11 bases and 7 bases, there was a span of 14 bases. CDR3 DNA: TGCGCCTCCGGACAAACCGGGACCCAGTACTTC. Amino acids: CASGQTGTQYF.

In its sample, this clonotype was seen many times. This chain connects TRBV2 to TRBJ2-3, with 10 bases lining up with TRBD1. The trim removed 6 bases at V and 3 bases at J, leaving 6 bases unmatched. This CDR3 is built from 15 residues. The germline gives CDR1 SNHLY, CDR2 FYNNEI. DNA for the CDR3: TGTGCCAGCAGCGCCGACAGGGGGCTAACAGATACGCAGTATTTT. This sequence encodes CASSADRGLTDTQYF.

This clonotype showed up many times. The chain recombines TRBV9 with TRBJ2-3; 8 positions agree with TRBD1. This CDR3 has 15 amino acids. CDR1 is SGDLS, CDR2 YYNGEE, per germline. V was pared by 0 bases and J by 0 bases, with 0 bases of the junction left unmatched. The CDR3 region has the DNA TGTGCCAGCAGCGTAGGACAGGGGAGCACAGATACGCAGTATTTT. Amino acid sequence: CASSVGQGSTDTQYF.

The sample holds a few counts of this clonotype. The chain is built from TRBV6-2 or TRBV6-3 and TRBJ1-5, with 7 bases aligning to TRBD1. Trimming at V came to 0 bases and at J to 1 base, leaving 6 bases not matched to a gene. The germline gives CDR1 MNHEY, CDR2 SVGEGT. CDR3 length equals 17 residues. CDR3 nucleotides: TGTGCCAGCAGTTACTCGATAGGGGGCAGGAGCAATCAGCCCCAGCATTTT. It is translated as CASSYSIGGRSNQPQHF.

This clonotype was seen ten or more times. The gene calls are TRBV7-9 and TRBJ2-3; D unclear. V lost 2 bases and J lost 1, with 10 bases in between. From germline, CDR1 is SEHNR and CDR2 FQNEAQ (reference sequence). There are 15 residues in the CDR3. In DNA form, the CDR3 reads TGTGCCAGCAGCTTAATTCTGCGTGGCACAGATACGCAGTATTTT. Its translation: CASSLILRGTDTQYF.

This clonotype has ten or more counts. This chain uses TRBV9 with TRBJ2-5, with D tentatively TRBD1 (6 bases). Trimming removed 2 bases from V and 5 bases from J, with 7 bases in between. CDR3 size: 12 residues. Germline loops: CDR1 SGDLS, CDR2 YYNGEE. CDR3 protein: CASSVRGETQYF. The CDR3 bases are TGTGCCAGCAGCGTGAGGGGGGAGACCCAGTACTTC.

J is TRBJ1-1 and V is TRBV20-1; no clear D. Looked up from germline, CDR1 is DFQATT and CDR2 is SNEGSKA (reference sequence). V dropped 6 bases and J dropped 2 bases, with 10 bases sitting between them. This CDR3 region has 12 residues. The CDR3 DNA is TGCAGTGCCTCCCAGGCTAACACTGAAGCTTTCTTT. It is translated as CSASQANTEAFF.

At least ten counts were recorded for this clonotype. The chain links TRBV20-1 to TRBJ1-2; 7 bases agree with TRBD1. The germline CDR1 and CDR2 sequences are DFQATT and SNEGSKA (reference sequence). V lost 5 bases to trimming and J lost 5 bases; unmatched junction nucleotides: 14. The CDR3 has 15 residues. CDR3 nucleotide sequence: TGCAGTGCTCAATCCGTAAGGGGGCTAAGTTATGGCTACACCTTC. Encoded protein: CSAQSVRGLSYGYTF.

This clonotype was counted a few times. The CDR3 here is CATLRGRDTEAFF. The DNA of the CDR3 is TGTGCCACCCTCAGGGGGCGCGACACTGAAGCTTTCTTT. The chain couples TRBV2 to TRBJ1-1; 8 bases agree with TRBD1. Germline CDR1 SNHLY, CDR2 FYNNEI. CDR3 length equals 13 residues. Losses at the gene ends were 10 bases for V and 3 bases for J; bases not matched to a gene: 7.